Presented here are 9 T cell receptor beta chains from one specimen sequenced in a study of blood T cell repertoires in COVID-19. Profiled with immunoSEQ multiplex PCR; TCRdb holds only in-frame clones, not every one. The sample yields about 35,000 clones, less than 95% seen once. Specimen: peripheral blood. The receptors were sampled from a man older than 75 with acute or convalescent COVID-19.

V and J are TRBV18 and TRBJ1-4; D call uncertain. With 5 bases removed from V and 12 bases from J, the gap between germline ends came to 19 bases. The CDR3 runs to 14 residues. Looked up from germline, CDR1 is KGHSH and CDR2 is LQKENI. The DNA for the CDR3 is TGTGCCAGCTCAAGGGAGTCCCAACTTGTGGAACTGTTTTTT. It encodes CASSRESQLVELFF.

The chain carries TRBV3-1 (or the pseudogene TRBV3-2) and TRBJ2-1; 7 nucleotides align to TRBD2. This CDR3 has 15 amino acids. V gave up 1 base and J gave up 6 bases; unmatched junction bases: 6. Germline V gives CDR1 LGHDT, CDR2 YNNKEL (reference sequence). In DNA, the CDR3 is TGTGCCAGCAGCCAAGGACTAGCAGCAAGCAATGAGCAGTTCTTC. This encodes CASSQGLAASNEQFF.

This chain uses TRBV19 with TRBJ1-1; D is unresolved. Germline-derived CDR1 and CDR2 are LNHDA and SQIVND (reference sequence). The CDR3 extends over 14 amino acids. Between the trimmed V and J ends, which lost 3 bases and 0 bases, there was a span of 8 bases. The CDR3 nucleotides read TGTGCCAGTAGTATGTACAGCTTGAACACTGAAGCTTTCTTT. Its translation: CASSMYSLNTEAFF.

The CDR3 protein is CASSPSAGYEQYF. Here the CDR3 DNA reads TGTGCCAGCAGCCCCTCGGCGGGCTACGAGCAGTACTTC. The chain recombines TRBV7-2 with TRBJ2-7; weak D call: TRBD2 (5 bases). Between the trimmed V and J ends, which lost 5 bases and 3 bases, there was a span of 11 bases. Germline assignment: CDR1 SGHTA and CDR2 FQGNSA. CDR3 length: 13 residues. Full variable domain (remainder filled in from reference TRBV7-2 and TRBJ2-7): GAGVSQSPSNKVTEKGKDVELRCDPISGHTALYWYRQSLGQGLEFLIYFQGNSAPDKSGLPSDRFSAERTGGSVSTLTIQRTQQEDSAVYLCASSPSAGYEQYFGPGTRLTVT.

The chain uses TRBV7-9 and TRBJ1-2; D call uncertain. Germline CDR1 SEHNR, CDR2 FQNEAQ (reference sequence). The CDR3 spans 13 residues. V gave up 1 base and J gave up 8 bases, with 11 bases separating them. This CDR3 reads CASSLVQEQGYTF. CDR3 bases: TGTGCCAGCAGCTTAGTCCAGGAACAAGGCTACACCTTC. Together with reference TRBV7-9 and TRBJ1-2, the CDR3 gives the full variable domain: DTGVSQNPRHKITKRGQNVTFRCDPISEHNRLYWYRQTLGQGPEFLTYFQNEAQLEKSRLLSDRFSAERPKGSFSTLEIQRTEQGDSAMYLCASSLVQEQGYTFGSGTRLTVV.

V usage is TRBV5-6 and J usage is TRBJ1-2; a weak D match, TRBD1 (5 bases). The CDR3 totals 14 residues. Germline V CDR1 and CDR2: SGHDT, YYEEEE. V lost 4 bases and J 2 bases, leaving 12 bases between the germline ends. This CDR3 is CASSPGAVNYGYTF. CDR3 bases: TGTGCCAGCAGCCCTGGGGCAGTCAACTATGGCTACACCTTC.

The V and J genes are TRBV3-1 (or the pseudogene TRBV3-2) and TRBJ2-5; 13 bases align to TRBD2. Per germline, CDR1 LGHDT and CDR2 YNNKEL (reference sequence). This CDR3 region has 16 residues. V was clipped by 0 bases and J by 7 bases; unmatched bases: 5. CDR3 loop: CASSQDMTSGGRTQYF. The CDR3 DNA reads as TGTGCCAGCAGCCAAGATATGACTAGCGGGGGGCGGACCCAGTACTTC.

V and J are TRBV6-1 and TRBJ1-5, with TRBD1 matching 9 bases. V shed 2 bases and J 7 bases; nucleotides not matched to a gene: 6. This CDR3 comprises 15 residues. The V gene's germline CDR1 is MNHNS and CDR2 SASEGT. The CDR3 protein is CASSENRGLLQPQHF. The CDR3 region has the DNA TGTGCCAGCAGTGAAAACAGGGGGCTGCTCCAGCCCCAGCATTTT.

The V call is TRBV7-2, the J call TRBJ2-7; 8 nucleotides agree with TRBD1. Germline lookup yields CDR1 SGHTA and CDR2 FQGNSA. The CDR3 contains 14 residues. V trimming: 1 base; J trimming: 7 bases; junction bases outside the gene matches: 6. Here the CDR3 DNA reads TGTGCCAGCAGCTTAGGTGGACAGGGCCAAGAGCAGTACTTC. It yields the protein CASSLGGQGQEQYF.